This T cell receptor (beta chain) emerged from a study of cytotoxic CD8 clonotypes in ibrutinib-treated CLL. Sequencing was performed with immunoSEQ multiplex PCR; in TCRdb, only in-frame clones are kept and a portion is missing. The table shows fewer than 400,000 clones, with under 70% occurring only once. This clone has just one count. The CDR3 totals 16 residues. Germline loops: CDR1 SGHNT, CDR2 YYREEE (reference sequence). V lost 0 bases, J lost 4 bases, and 16 bases lay in between. The starting material was PBMCs, obtained after 36 months of ibrutinib treatment. This sequence originates from a human donor with chronic lymphocytic leukemia. The rearrangement links TRBV5-4 to TRBJ2-5; D perhaps matches TRBD1 (5 bases). The CDR3 sequence: CASSLGLGQGTETQYF. CDR3 bases: TGTGCCAGCAGCTTGGGTTTGGGGCAAGGAACAGAGACCCAGTACTTC.